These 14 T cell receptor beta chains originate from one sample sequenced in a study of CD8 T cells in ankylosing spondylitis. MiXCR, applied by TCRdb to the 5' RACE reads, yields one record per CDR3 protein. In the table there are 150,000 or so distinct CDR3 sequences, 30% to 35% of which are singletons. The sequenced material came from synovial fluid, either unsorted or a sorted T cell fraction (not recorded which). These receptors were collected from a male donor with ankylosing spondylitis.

As DNA, the CDR3 is TGTGCCAGCAGAGGGACGGGCAATCAGCCCCAGCATTTT. Its translation is CASRGTGNQPQHF. The chain employs TRBV6-2 or TRBV6-3 and TRBJ1-5; D is possibly TRBD1 (5 bases). In germline, CDR1 is MNHEY, CDR2 SVGEGT. The CDR3 covers 13 residues. Between the trimmed V and J ends, which lost 6 bases and 2 bases, there was a span of 8 bases.

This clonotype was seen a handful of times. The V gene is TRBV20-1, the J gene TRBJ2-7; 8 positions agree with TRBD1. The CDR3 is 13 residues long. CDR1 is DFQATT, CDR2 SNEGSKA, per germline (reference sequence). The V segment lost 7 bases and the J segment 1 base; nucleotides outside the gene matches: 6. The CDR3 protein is CSVVRGQSYEQYF. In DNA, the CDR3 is TGCAGTGTTGTCAGGGGGCAATCCTACGAGCAGTACTTC.

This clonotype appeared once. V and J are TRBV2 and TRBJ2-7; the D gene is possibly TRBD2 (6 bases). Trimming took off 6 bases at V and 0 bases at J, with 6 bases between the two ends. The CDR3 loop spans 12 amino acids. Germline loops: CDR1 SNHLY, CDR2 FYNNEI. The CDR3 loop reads CASRTSSYEQYF. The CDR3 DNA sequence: TGTGCCAGCAGGACTAGCTCCTACGAGCAGTACTTC. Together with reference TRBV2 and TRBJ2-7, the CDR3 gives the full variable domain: EPEVTQTPSHQVTQMGQEVILRCVPISNHLYFYWYRQILGQKVEFLVSFYNNEISEKSEIFDDQFSVERPDGSNFTLKIRSTKLEDSAMYFCASRTSSYEQYFGPGTRLTVT.

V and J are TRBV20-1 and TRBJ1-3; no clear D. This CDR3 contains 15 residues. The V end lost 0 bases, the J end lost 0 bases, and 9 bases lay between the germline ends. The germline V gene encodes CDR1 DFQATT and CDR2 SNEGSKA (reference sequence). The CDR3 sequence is CSAREGSNSGNTIYF. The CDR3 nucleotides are TGCAGTGCTAGAGAGGGCTCAAACTCTGGAAACACCATATATTTT.

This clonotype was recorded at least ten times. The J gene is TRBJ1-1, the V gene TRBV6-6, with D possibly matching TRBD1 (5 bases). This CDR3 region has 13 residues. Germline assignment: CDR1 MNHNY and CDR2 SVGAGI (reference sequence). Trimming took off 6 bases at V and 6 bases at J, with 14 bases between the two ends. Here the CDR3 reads CASRGGSPAEAFF. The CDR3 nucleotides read TGTGCCAGCAGGGGGGGGAGTCCTGCTGAAGCTTTCTTT.

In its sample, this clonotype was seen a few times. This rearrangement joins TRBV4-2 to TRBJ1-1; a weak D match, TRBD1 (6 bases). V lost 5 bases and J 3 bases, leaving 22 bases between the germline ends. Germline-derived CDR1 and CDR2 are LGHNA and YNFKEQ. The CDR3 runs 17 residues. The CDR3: CASSASLGAGAYTEAFF. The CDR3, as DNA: TGTGCCAGCAGCGCCTCATTAGGGGCAGGGGCTTACACTGAAGCTTTCTTT.

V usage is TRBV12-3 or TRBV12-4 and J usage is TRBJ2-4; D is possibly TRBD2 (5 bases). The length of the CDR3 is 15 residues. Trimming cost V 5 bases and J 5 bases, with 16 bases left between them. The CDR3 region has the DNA TGTGCCAGCAGTCCTACGACTACCCGGGAAAACATTCAGTACTTC. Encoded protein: CASSPTTTRENIQYF.

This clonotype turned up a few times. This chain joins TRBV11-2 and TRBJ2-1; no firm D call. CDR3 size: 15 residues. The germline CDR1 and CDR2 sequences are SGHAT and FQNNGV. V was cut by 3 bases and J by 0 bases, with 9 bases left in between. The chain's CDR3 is CASSFQTSSYNEQFF. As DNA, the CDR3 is TGTGCCAGCAGCTTTCAGACGAGCTCCTACAATGAGCAGTTCTTC.

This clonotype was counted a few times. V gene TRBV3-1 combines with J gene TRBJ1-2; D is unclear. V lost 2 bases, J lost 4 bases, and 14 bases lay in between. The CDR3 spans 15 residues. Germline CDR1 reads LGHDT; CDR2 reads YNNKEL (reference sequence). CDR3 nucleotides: TGTGCCAGCAGCCAAACGGGTGGGGAACCCTATGGCTACACCTTC. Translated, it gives CASSQTGGEPYGYTF. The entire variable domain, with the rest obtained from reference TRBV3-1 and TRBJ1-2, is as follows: DTAVSQTPKYLVTQMGNDKSIKCEQNLGHDTMYWYKQDSKKFLKIMFSYNNKELIINETVPNRFSPKSPDKAHLNLHINSLELGDSAVYFCASSQTGGEPYGYTFGSGTRLTVV.

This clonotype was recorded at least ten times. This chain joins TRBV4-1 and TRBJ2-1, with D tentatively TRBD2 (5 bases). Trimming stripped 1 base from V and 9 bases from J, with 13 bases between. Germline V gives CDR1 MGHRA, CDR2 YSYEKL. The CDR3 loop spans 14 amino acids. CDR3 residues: CASSQGSALREQFF. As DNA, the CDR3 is TGCGCCAGCAGCCAAGGTAGCGCCCTGCGTGAGCAGTTCTTC.

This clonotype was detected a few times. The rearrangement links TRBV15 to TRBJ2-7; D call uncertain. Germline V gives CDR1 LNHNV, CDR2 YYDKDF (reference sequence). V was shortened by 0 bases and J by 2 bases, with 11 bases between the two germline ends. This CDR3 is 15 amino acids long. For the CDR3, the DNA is TGTGCCACCAGCAGAGACCTAATTACACCCTACGAGCAGTACTTC. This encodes CATSRDLITPYEQYF.

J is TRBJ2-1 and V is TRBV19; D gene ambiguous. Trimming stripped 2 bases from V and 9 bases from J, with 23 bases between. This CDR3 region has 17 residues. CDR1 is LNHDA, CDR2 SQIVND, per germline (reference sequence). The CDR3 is CASSIYPPVAYIAEQFF. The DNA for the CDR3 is TGTGCCAGTAGTATATATCCCCCGGTAGCATATATAGCTGAGCAGTTCTTC.

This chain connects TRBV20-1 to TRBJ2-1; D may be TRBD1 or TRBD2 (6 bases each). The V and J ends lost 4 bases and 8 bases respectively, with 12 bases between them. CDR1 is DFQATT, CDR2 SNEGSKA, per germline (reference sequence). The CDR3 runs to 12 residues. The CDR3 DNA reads TGCAGTGCTATTGGGGGGCCCGATGAGCAGTTCTTC. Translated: CSAIGGPDEQFF.

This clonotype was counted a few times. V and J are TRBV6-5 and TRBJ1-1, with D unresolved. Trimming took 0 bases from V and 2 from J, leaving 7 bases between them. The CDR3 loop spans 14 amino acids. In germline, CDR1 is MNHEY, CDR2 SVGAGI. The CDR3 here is CASSYSNRNTEAFF. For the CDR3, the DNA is TGTGCCAGCAGTTACTCGAACAGAAACACTGAAGCTTTCTTT.